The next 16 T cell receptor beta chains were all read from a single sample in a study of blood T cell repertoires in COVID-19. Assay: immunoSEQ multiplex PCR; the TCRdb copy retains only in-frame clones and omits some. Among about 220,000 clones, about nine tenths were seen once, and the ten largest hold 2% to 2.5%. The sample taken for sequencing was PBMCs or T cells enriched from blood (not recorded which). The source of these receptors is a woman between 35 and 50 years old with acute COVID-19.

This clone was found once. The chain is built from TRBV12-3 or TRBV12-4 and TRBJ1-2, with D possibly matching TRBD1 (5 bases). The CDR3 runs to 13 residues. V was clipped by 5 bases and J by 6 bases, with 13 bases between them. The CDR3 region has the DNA TGTGCCAGCAGTGCAGGGAAAGGAAATGGCTACACCTTC. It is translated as CASSAGKGNGYTF.

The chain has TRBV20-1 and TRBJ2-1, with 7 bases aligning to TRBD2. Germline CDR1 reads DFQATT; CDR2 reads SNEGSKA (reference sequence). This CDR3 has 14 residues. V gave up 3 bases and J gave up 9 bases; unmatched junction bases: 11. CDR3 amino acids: CSASGRGGGGEQFF. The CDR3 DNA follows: TGCAGTGCTAGTGGTCGCGGGGGTGGCGGTGAGCAGTTCTTC.

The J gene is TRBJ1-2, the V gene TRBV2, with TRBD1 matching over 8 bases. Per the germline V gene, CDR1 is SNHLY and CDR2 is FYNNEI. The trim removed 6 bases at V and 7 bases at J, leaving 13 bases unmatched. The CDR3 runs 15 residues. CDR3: CASRGTRTGRFGYTF. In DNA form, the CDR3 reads TGTGCCAGCAGGGGCACCAGGACAGGGAGGTTTGGCTACACCTTC. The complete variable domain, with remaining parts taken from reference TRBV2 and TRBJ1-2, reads EPEVTQTPSHQVTQMGQEVILRCVPISNHLYFYWYRQILGQKVEFLVSFYNNEISEKSEIFDDQFSVERPDGSNFTLKIRSTKLEDSAMYFCASRGTRTGRFGYTFGSGTRLTVV.

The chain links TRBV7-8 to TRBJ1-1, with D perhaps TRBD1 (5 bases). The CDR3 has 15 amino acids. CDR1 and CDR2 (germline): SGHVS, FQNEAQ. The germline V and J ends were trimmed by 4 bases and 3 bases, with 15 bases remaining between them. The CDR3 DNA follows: TGTGCCAGCAGCTGGGTCCGGGGGACGGACACTGAAGCTTTCTTT. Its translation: CASSWVRGTDTEAFF. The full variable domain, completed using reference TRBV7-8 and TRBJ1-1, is GAGVSQSPRYKVAKRGQDVALRCDPISGHVSLFWYQQALGQGPEFLTYFQNEAQLDKSGLPSDRFFAERPEGSVSTLKIQRTQQEDSAVYLCASSWVRGTDTEAFFGQGTRLTVV.

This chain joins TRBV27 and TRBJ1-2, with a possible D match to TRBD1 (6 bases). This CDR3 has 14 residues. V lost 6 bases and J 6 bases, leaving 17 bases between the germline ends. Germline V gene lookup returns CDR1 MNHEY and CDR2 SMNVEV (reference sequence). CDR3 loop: CASRGTGSADGYTF. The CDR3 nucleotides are TGTGCCAGCAGGGGAACAGGGAGTGCGGATGGCTACACCTTC.

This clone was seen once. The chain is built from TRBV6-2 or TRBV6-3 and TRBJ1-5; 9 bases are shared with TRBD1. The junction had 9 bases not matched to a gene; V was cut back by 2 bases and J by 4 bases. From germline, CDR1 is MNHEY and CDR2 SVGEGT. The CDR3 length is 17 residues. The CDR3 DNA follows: TGTGCCAGCAGTTACCTCCCCACAGGGGGCCTGAATCAGCCCCAGCATTTT. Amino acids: CASSYLPTGGLNQPQHF.

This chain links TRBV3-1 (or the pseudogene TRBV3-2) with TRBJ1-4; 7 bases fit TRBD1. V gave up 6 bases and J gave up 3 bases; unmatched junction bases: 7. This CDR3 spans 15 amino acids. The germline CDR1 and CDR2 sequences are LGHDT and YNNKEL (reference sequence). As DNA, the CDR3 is TGTGCCAGCAGTCTGGAGACAGGGTCTAATGAAAAACTGTTTTTT. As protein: CASSLETGSNEKLFF.

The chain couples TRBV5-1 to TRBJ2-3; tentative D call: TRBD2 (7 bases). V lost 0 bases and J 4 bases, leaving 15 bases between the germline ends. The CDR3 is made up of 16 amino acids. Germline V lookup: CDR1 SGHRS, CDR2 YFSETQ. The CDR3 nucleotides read TGCGCCAGCAGCTTGGGTGGGGGGGCCGGTGCAGATACGCAGTATTTT. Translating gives CASSLGGGAGADTQYF. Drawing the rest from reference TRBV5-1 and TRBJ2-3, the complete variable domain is KAGVTQTPRYLIKTRGQQVTLSCSPISGHRSVSWYQQTPGQGLQFLFEYFSETQRNKGNFPGRFSGRQFSNSRSEMNVSTLELGDSALYLCASSLGGGAGADTQYFGPGTRLTVL.

The CDR3 region has the DNA TGTGCCAGCAGCTTCCCCGGGACTAGGGGGAAAAATGAGCAGTTCTTC. It codes for CASSFPGTRGKNEQFF. The V and J genes are TRBV5-4 and TRBJ2-1, with 8 positions matching TRBD2. Germline assignment: CDR1 SGHNT and CDR2 YYREEE (reference sequence). This CDR3 region has 16 residues. V lost 2 bases to trimming and J lost 7 bases; unmatched junction nucleotides: 11.

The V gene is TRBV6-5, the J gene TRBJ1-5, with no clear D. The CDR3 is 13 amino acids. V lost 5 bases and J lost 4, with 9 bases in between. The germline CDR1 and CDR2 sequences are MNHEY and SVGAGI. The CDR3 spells CASSPDGNQPQHF. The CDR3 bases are TGTGCCAGCAGTCCCGACGGGAATCAGCCCCAGCATTTT.

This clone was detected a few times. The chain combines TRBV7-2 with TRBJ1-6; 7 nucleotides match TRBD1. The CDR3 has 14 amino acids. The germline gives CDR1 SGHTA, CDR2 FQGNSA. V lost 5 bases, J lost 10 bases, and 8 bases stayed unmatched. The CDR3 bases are TGTGCCAGCAGCATGGACAGGAGAGAATCACCCCTCCACTTT. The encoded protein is CASSMDRRESPLHF.

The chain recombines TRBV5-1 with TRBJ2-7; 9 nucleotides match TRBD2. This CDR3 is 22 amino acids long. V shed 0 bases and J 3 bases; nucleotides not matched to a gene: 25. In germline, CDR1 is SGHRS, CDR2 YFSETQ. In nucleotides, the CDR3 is TGCGCCAGCAGCTTGGCCACGCAGGTCTGGCGGGAGGGCCCTCGTTGCTGCTACGAGCAGTACGTC. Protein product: CASSLATQVWREGPRCCYEQYV.

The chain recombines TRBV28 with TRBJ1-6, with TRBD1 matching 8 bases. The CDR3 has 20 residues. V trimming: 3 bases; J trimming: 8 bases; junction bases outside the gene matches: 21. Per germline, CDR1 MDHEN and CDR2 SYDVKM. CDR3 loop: CASSFVVAGQETFGDSPLHF. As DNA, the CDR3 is TGTGCCAGCAGTTTTGTCGTGGCGGGACAGGAGACTTTCGGGGATTCACCCCTCCACTTT.

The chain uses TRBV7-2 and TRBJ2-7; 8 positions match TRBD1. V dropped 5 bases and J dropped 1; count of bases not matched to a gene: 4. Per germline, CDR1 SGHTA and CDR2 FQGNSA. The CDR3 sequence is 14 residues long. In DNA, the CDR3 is TGTGCCAGCAGCCCGAGGACAGGGTCCTACGAGCAGTACTTC. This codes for CASSPRTGSYEQYF.

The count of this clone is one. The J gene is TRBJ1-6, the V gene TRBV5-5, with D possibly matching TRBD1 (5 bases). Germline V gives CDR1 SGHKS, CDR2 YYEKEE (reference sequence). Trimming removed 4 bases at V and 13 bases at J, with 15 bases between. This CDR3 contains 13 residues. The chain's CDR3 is CASSLGVRGPLHF. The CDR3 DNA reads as TGTGCCAGCAGCCTTGGAGTGCGGGGGCCCCTCCACTTT. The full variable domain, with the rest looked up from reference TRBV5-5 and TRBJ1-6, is DAGVTQSPTHLIKTRGQQVTLRCSPISGHKSVSWYQQVLGQGPQFIFQYYEKEERGRGNFPDRFSARQFPNYSSELNVNALLLGDSALYLCASSLGVRGPLHFGNGTRLTVT.

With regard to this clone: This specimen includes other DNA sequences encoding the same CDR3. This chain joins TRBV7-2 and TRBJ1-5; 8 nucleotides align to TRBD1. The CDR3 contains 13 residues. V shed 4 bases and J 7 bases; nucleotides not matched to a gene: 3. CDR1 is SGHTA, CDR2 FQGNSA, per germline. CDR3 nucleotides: TGTGCCAGCAGCTCAGGGGGCGGACAGCCCCAGCATTTT. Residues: CASSSGGGQPQHF.